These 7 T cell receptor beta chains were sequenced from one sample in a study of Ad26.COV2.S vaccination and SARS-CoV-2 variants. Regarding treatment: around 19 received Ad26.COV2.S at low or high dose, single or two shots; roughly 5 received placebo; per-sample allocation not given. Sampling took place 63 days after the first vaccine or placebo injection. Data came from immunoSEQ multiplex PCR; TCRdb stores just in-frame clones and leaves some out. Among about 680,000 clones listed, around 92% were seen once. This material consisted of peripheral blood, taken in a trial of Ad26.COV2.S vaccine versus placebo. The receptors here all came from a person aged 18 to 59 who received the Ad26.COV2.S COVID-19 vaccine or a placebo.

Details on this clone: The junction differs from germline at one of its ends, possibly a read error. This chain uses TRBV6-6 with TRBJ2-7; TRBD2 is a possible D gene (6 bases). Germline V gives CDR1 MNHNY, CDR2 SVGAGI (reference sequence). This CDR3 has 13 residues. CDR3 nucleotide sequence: TGTGCCAGCAGTTACTCGGCGGAGGGCCCTAAGGACTTC. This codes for CASSYSAEGPKDF.

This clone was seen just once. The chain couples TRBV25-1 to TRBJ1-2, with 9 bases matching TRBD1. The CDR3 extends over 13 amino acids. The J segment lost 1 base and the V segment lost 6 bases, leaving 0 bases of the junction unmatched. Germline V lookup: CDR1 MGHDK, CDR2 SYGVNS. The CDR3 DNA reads TGTGCCAGCAGGACAGGGGGTAACTATGGCTACACCTTC. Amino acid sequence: CASRTGGNYGYTF.

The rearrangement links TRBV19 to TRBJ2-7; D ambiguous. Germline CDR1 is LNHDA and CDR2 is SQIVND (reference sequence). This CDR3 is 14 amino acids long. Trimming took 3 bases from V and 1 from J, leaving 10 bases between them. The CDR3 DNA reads TGTGCCAGTAGTATCATGGACGGATCCTACGAGCAGTACTTC. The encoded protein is CASSIMDGSYEQYF.

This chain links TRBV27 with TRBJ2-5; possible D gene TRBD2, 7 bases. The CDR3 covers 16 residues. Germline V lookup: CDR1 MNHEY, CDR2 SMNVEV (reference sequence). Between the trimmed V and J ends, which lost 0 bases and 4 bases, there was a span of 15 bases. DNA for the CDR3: TGTGCCAGCAGTTTATCGGGGGGGCGCTTCGGAGAGACCCAGTACTTC. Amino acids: CASSLSGGRFGETQYF.

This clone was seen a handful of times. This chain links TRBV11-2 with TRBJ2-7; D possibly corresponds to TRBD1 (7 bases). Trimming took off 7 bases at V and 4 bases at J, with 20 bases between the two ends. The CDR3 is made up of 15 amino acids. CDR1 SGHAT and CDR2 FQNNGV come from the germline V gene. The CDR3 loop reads CASTPRQGGGYEQYF. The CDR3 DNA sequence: TGTGCCAGCACACCCCGGCAGGGGGGTGGGTACGAGCAGTACTTC.

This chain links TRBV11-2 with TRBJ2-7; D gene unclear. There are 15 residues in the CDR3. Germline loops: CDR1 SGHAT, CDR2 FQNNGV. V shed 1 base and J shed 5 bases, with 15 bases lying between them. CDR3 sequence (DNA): TGTGCCAGCAGCTTAGGGATTGGGCTCCCGGACGAGCAGTACTTC. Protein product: CASSLGIGLPDEQYF.

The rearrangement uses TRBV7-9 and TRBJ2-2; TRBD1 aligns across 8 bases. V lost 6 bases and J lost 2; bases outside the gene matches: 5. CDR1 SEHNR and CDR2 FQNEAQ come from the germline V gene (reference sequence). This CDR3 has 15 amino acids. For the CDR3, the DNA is TGTGCCAGCAGGTCTGGACAGGGCAACACCGGGGAGCTGTTTTTT. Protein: CASRSGQGNTGELFF.